The sequence of this TCR beta chain was determined in a study of CD8+CD57+ T cells in acquired aplastic anemia. The CDR3 has 18 residues. V trimming: 0 bases; J trimming: 4 bases; junction bases outside the gene matches: 10. The V gene's germline CDR1 is MGHRA and CDR2 YSYEKL. CDR3 and TCR beta VDJ profiling relied on a genomic DNA template. TCRdb re-called the reads with MiXCR, one entry per CDR3 protein. The repertoire holds a few hundred thousand distinct CDR3 sequences, around 60% seen once, with 25% to 35% in the top ten. The chain links TRBV4-1 to TRBJ2-1; 9 nucleotides match TRBD2. The sequence derives from a human donor in good health. Sequencing was carried out using sorted CD4+, CD8+, or CD8+CD57+ T cells (not recorded which) from PBMCs. The CDR3 nucleotides read TGCGCCAGCAGCCAAGATTCGTCGACCAGCGGGGGGTACAATGAGCAGTTCTTC. Its translation: CASSQDSSTSGGYNEQFF.